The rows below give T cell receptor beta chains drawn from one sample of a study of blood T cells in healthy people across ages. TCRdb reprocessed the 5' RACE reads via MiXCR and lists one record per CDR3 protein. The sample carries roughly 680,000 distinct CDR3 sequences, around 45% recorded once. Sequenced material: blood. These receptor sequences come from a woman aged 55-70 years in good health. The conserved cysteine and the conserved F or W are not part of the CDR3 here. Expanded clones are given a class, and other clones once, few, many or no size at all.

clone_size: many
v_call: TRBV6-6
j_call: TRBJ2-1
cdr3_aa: ASSQMAGTSGLRTYNEQF

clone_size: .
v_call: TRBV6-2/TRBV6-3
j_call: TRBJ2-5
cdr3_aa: ASSYTRTVQETQY

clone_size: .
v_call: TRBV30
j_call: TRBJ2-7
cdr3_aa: AWSVGGDEQY

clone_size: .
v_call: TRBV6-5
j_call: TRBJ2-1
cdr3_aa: ASRSTGTGGNEQF

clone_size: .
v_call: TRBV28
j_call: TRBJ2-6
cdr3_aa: ASSLQGVGANVLT

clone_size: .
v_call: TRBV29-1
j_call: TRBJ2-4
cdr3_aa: SGRLAGHGEQY

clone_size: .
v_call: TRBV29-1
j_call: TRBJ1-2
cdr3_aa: SVSGSLYGCT

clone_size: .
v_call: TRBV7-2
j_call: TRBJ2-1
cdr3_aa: ASSPRDVRGQEQF

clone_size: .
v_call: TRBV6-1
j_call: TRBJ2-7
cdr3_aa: ASEQGGFYEQY

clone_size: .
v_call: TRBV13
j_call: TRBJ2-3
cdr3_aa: ASSLEVIRRTDTQY

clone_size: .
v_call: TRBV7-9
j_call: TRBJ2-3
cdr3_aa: ASTYVGTDTQY

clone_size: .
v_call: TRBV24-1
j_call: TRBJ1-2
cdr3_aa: ATSDSGYGESSYGYT

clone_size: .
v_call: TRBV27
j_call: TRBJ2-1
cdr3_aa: ASSFAGGSYNEQF

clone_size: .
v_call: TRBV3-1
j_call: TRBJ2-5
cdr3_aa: ASSQLRDRGSQRETQY

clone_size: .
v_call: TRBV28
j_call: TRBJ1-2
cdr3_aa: ASSSGAGDYGYT

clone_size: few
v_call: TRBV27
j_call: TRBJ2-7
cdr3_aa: ASRVENSYEQY

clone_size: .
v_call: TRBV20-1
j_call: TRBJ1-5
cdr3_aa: SAEFGNQPQH

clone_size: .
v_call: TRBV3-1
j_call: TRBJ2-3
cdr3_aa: ASSLRTSGLRDTQY

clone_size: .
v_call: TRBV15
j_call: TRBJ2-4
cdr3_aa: ATSRDAATKNIQY

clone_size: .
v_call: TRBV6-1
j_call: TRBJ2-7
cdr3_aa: ASSEVPYSYEQY

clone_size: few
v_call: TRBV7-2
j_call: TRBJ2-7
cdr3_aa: ASSSMGYGQGNSGQY

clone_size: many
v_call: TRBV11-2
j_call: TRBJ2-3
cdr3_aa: ASSLGQALSTDTQY

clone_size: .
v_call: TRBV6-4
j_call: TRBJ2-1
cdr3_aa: ASLGDNRGFDNEQF

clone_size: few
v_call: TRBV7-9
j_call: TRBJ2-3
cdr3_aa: ASSLVAVGTDTQY

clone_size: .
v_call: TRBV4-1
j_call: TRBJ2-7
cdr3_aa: ASSQVGRRTYEQY

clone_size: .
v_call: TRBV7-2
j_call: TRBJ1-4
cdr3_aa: ASSPSMGEKLF

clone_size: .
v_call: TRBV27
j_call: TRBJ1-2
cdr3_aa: ASSDGGSNYGYT

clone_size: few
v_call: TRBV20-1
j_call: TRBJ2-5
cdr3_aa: SASDTGNKETQY

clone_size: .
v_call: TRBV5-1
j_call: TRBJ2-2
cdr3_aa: ASSLVGVRELF

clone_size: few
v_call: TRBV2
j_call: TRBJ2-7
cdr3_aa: ASRSDTYEQY

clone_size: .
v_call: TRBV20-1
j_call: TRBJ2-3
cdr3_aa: IAREGTDTQY

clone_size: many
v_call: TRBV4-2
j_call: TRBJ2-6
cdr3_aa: ASSQVLGLAGEDSGANVLT

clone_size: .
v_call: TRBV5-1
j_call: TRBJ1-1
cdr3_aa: ASSLVRDWTEAF

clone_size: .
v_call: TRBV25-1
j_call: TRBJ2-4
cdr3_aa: ASSEGGLGKNIQY

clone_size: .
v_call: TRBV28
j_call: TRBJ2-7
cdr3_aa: ASSPGIPSWSSYEQY

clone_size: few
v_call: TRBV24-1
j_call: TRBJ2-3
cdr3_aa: ATSPTGSGADTQY

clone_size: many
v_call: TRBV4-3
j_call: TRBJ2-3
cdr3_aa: ASSQGRGDTQY

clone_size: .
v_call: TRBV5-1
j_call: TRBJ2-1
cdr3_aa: ASMLEAGALYNEQF

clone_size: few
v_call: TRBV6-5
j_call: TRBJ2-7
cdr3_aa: ASSYSGNRGSEQY

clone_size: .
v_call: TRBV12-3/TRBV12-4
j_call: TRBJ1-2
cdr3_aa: ASWGGIFGYT

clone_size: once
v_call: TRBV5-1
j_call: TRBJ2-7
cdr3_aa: ASSLGDRGKIFYEQY

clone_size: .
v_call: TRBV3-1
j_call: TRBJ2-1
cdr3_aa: ASSRALASEYNEQF

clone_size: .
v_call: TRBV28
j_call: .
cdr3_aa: ASRPTGESGKNIQY